Presented here are 31 T cell receptor beta chains from one specimen sequenced in a study of shared clonotypes between healthy human individuals. Generated by immunoSEQ multiplex PCR, the TCRdb table keeps only in-frame clones and is missing some. The sample includes roughly 1,600,000 clones, 97% to 99% of them seen just once. The sequencing input was naive CD4+ T cells sorted from blood. Subset meaning: CD45RA+ positively selected. Receptors originate from a man aged 25 to 40 in good health.

Notes on this clone: Other DNA sequences in the sample encode the same CDR3. The gene calls are TRBV5-1 and TRBJ2-7; no clear D. Per germline, CDR1 SGHRS and CDR2 YFSETQ. V dropped 0 bases and J dropped 2 bases, with 9 bases sitting between them. The CDR3 runs 14 residues. CDR3 residues: CASSLVSSAYEQYF. In nucleotides, the CDR3 is TGCGCCAGCAGCTTGGTGTCGTCAGCCTACGAGCAGTACTTC.

This chain connects TRBV27 to TRBJ1-1; 7 bases are a match to TRBD1. V was clipped by 5 bases and J by 8 bases; unmatched bases: 11. The CDR3 has 14 residues. Germline CDR1 and CDR2: MNHEY and SMNVEV (reference sequence). CDR3 residues: CASSPRKRGQEAFF. DNA for the CDR3: TGTGCCAGCAGTCCCCGTAAACGGGGACAGGAAGCTTTCTTT.

The CDR3 is CAITPKAGFPYEQYF. CDR3 bases: TGTGCCATCACACCTAAGGCGGGTTTTCCCTACGAGCAGTACTTC. The gene calls are TRBV10-3 and TRBJ2-7; TRBD2 might be the D (5 bases). Germline-derived CDR1 and CDR2 are ENHRY and SYGVKD. This CDR3 has 15 residues. V was pared by 7 bases and J by 2 bases, with 18 bases between.

The rearrangement links TRBV10-1 to TRBJ2-3, with TRBD2 identical over 11 bases. The CDR3 is 15 residues long. J was trimmed by 1 base and V by 5 bases; bases with no gene match: 2. Germline V lookup: CDR1 WNHNN, CDR2 SYGVQD (reference sequence). Here the CDR3 reads CASSLLAGGTDTQYF. For the CDR3, the DNA is TGCGCCAGCAGTCTACTAGCGGGAGGCACAGATACGCAGTATTTT.

The CDR3 region has the DNA TGCGCCAGCAGCTTGGGCGGACAACCTGGGACGTCCTACGAGCAGTACTTC. Amino acids: CASSLGGQPGTSYEQYF. The V gene is TRBV5-1, the J gene TRBJ2-7; TRBD1 or TRBD2 may be the D gene (5 bases each). V was trimmed by 0 bases and J by 1 base, leaving 17 bases between them. This CDR3 region has 17 residues. CDR1 and CDR2 (germline): SGHRS, YFSETQ. Based on the CDR3 plus reference TRBV5-1 and TRBJ2-7, the full variable domain is KAGVTQTPRYLIKTRGQQVTLSCSPISGHRSVSWYQQTPGQGLQFLFEYFSETQRNKGNFPGRFSGRQFSNSRSEMNVSTLELGDSALYLCASSLGGQPGTSYEQYFGPGTRLTVT.

J is TRBJ1-1 and V is TRBV11-3, with 7 bases fitting TRBD1. V lost 5 bases to trimming and J lost 5 bases; unmatched junction nucleotides: 8. CDR1 is SGHNT, CDR2 YENEEA, per germline. The CDR3 contains 14 residues. CDR3 in amino acids: CASSVTTGLTEAFF. The CDR3 nucleotides are TGTGCCAGCAGCGTAACGACAGGGTTAACTGAAGCTTTCTTT. Full variable domain (missing parts from reference TRBV11-3 and TRBJ1-1): EAGVVQSPRYKIIEKKQPVAFWCNPISGHNTLYWYLQNLGQGPELLIRYENEEAVDDSQLPKDRFSAERLKGVDSTLKIQPAELGDSAVYLCASSVTTGLTEAFFGQGTRLTVV.

V and J are TRBV18 and TRBJ2-7; 8 bases are shared with TRBD1. Trimming cost V 1 base and J 4 bases; bases outside gene matches: 6. CDR1 and CDR2 from the germline V gene are KGHSH and LQKENI. CDR3 length equals 15 residues. The CDR3 DNA reads as TGTGCCAGCTCACCACTTAACAGGGGGAAATACGAGCAGTACTTC. This gives the protein CASSPLNRGKYEQYF.

The rearrangement joins TRBV28 to TRBJ2-7, with a weak D call TRBD2 (5 bases). This CDR3 contains 17 residues. V was cut by 5 bases and J by 2 bases, with 22 bases left in between. Germline V CDR1 and CDR2: MDHEN, SYDVKM. CDR3 in DNA: TGTGCCAGCAGTGCCCGGGGTTTTGTCCGGAAGGCCTACGAGCAGTACTTC. Translating gives CASSARGFVRKAYEQYF.

The chain combines TRBV9 with TRBJ1-2; D remains unclear. Germline CDR1 is SGDLS and CDR2 is YYNGEE. V lost 0 bases to trimming and J lost 4 bases, with 7 bases between them. The CDR3 totals 13 residues. CDR3 region: CASSVDSLYGYTF. As DNA, the CDR3 is TGTGCCAGCAGCGTAGACTCCCTCTATGGCTACACCTTC.

This clone showed up just a few times. CDR3 protein: CASSRPTGIGELFF. DNA of the CDR3: TGTGCCAGCAGTCGCCCGACAGGTATCGGGGAGCTGTTTTTT. This chain uses TRBV27 with TRBJ2-2; the D gene is possibly TRBD1 (6 bases). Germline loops: CDR1 MNHEY, CDR2 SMNVEV (reference sequence). CDR3 size: 14 residues. Trimming removed 5 bases from V and 7 bases from J, with 14 bases in between.

The chain couples TRBV5-1 to TRBJ2-5; possibly TRBD2 for D (6 bases). In germline, CDR1 is SGHRS, CDR2 YFSETQ. The V gene lost 0 bases and the J gene lost 3 bases, with 9 bases spanning the gap. The CDR3 spans 14 residues. The CDR3 DNA reads TGCGCCAGCAGCTTGGTCGGGAGTAAAGAGACCCAGTACTTC. It yields the protein CASSLVGSKETQYF. Drawing the rest from reference TRBV5-1 and TRBJ2-5, the complete variable domain is KAGVTQTPRYLIKTRGQQVTLSCSPISGHRSVSWYQQTPGQGLQFLFEYFSETQRNKGNFPGRFSGRQFSNSRSEMNVSTLELGDSALYLCASSLVGSKETQYFGPGTRLLVL.

The chain is built from TRBV28 and TRBJ2-1; 7 nucleotides agree with TRBD2. Per germline, CDR1 MDHEN and CDR2 SYDVKM. The V segment lost 2 bases and the J segment 7 bases; nucleotides outside the gene matches: 11. This CDR3 region has 16 residues. The CDR3 coding sequence is TGTGCCAGCAGTTTAGCCCGGGACTATAGAGTGAATGAGCAGTTCTTC. As protein: CASSLARDYRVNEQFF. The full variable domain, rest sourced from reference TRBV28 and TRBJ2-1, is DVKVTQSSRYLVKRTGEKVFLECVQDMDHENMFWYRQDPGLGLRLIYFSYDVKMKEKGDIPEGYSVSREKKERFSLILESASTNQTSMYLCASSLARDYRVNEQFFGPGTRLTVL.

The chain joins TRBV15 to TRBJ1-5, with D tentatively TRBD1 (6 bases). This CDR3 spans 17 amino acids. Between the trimmed V and J ends, which lost 11 bases and 0 bases, there was a span of 23 bases. The germline V gene encodes CDR1 LNHNV and CDR2 YYDKDF (reference sequence). The CDR3 is CAQGGTDSTHSNQPQHF. The DNA for the CDR3 is TGTGCCCAAGGGGGTACGGATTCGACACATAGCAATCAGCCCCAGCATTTT.

The genes are TRBV9 and TRBJ1-5; a weak D match, TRBD1 (5 bases). Germline loops: CDR1 SGDLS, CDR2 YYNGEE. Trimming cost V 3 bases and J 4 bases, with 11 bases left between them. The CDR3 extends over 14 amino acids. CDR3 amino acids: CASSGRDPNQPQHF. CDR3 DNA sequence: TGTGCCAGCAGCGGACGGGACCCAAATCAGCCCCAGCATTTT.

The chain uses TRBV19 and TRBJ2-6; 8 nucleotides agree with TRBD1. The germline CDR1 and CDR2 sequences are LNHDA and SQIVND (reference sequence). V lost 3 bases, J lost 0 bases, and 4 bases stayed unmatched. There are 17 residues in the CDR3. In nucleotides, the CDR3 is TGTGCCAGTAGTATGATGCAGGGGGCCTCTGGGGCCAACGTCCTGACTTTC. Protein sequence: CASSMMQGASGANVLTF.

This chain uses TRBV18 with TRBJ1-2; TRBD1 is a possible D gene (6 bases). CDR3 size: 13 residues. The germline CDR1 and CDR2 sequences are KGHSH and LQKENI. Trimming shortened V by 1 base and J by 5 bases, and 8 bases separated the two germline ends. CDR3: CASSPQGEYGYTF. In nucleotides, the CDR3 is TGTGCCAGCTCACCACAGGGGGAATATGGCTACACCTTC.

The chain is built from TRBV7-9 and TRBJ2-7; possibly TRBD1 for D (6 bases). Trimming cost V 4 bases and J 0 bases, with 16 bases left between them. The CDR3 is made up of 16 amino acids. Looked up from germline, CDR1 is SEHNR and CDR2 is FQNEAQ (reference sequence). CDR3 DNA: TGTGCCAGCAGCTCTTCTACCACAGGGTACTCCTACGAGCAGTACTTC. Amino acids: CASSSSTTGYSYEQYF.

The J gene is TRBJ1-5, the V gene TRBV10-3, with D possibly matching TRBD1 (5 bases). This CDR3 spans 14 amino acids. Germline V gene lookup returns CDR1 ENHRY and CDR2 SYGVKD. Deletions cut 0 bases from V and 6 bases from J, with 9 bases between. The CDR3 region is CAISESRVGQPQHF. CDR3 nucleotide sequence: TGTGCCATCAGTGAGTCCAGGGTTGGTCAGCCCCAGCATTTT.

J is TRBJ2-4 and V is TRBV9; D ambiguous. This CDR3 contains 14 residues. V gave up 3 bases and J gave up 0 bases, with 7 bases separating them. Germline loops: CDR1 SGDLS, CDR2 YYNGEE. CDR3 residues: CASSADVAKNIQYF. Here the CDR3 DNA reads TGTGCCAGCAGCGCCGACGTAGCCAAAAACATTCAGTACTTC.

This chain joins TRBV2 and TRBJ2-7; 9 bases fit TRBD2. The CDR3 totals 14 residues. Germline CDR1 and CDR2: SNHLY and FYNNEI. V lost 6 bases and J lost 5; bases outside the gene matches: 8. CDR3 in amino acids: CASRPAGGTHEQYF. Written as DNA, the CDR3 is TGTGCCAGCAGGCCCGCGGGAGGGACCCACGAGCAGTACTTC.

The CDR3 sequence is CASSHDRGRNQPQHF. The CDR3 DNA is TGTGCCAGTAGCCACGACAGGGGTCGCAATCAGCCCCAGCATTTT. The rearrangement joins TRBV19 to TRBJ1-5; 8 bases match TRBD1. The CDR3 extends over 15 amino acids. The germline V gene has CDR1 LNHDA and CDR2 SQIVND (reference sequence). Trimming cost V 6 bases and J 2 bases; bases outside gene matches: 6.

The J gene is TRBJ1-5, the V gene TRBV11-2; the D is unclear. The V gene lost 4 bases and the J gene lost 9 bases, with 16 bases spanning the gap. CDR3 length: 14 residues. Germline V gene lookup returns CDR1 SGHAT and CDR2 FQNNGV. In DNA, the CDR3 is TGTGCCAGCAGCTCCTTTAGCCGTGGTTCGCCCCAGCATTTT. It translates to CASSSFSRGSPQHF.

The chain joins TRBV5-5 to TRBJ2-7; 7 positions match TRBD2. The CDR3 length is 14 residues. The V gene end was trimmed by 0 bases and the J gene end by 4 bases; junction bases not matched to a gene: 4. Germline V gene lookup returns CDR1 SGHKS and CDR2 YYEKEE (reference sequence). CDR3 nucleotide sequence: TGTGCCAGCAGCTTGGAAGCGGGACGTTACGAGCAGTACTTC. Translation gives CASSLEAGRYEQYF.

This clone was counted a single time. The chain recombines TRBV11-2 with TRBJ1-4; the D gene is possibly TRBD1 (5 bases). This CDR3 is built from 14 residues. Deletions cut 5 bases from V and 3 bases from J, with 10 bases between. Germline V gene sequence: CDR1 SGHAT, CDR2 FQNNGV. CDR3 bases: TGTGCCAGCAGCAACAGGTTGGCTAATGAAAAACTGTTTTTT. Translated, it gives CASSNRLANEKLFF.

The V and J genes are TRBV5-1 and TRBJ2-7; D not resolved. The germline V gene encodes CDR1 SGHRS and CDR2 YFSETQ. The CDR3 runs 14 residues. V was clipped by 5 bases and J by 0 bases, with 12 bases between them. CDR3 loop: CASRLTVSSYEQYF. The CDR3 region has the DNA TGCGCCAGCAGGTTGACTGTGAGCTCCTACGAGCAGTACTTC.

The V call is TRBV7-2, the J call TRBJ2-7; TRBD2 matches 8 bases. The CDR3 runs to 13 residues. Trimming at V came to 8 bases and at J to 4 bases, leaving 7 bases not matched to a gene. Germline V CDR1 and CDR2: SGHTA, FQGNSA. The CDR3 spells CASAPGGPYEQYF. The CDR3 nucleotides are TGTGCCAGCGCCCCGGGAGGGCCGTACGAGCAGTACTTC.

V and J are TRBV9 and TRBJ2-1; 9 positions agree with TRBD1. The V and J ends lost 6 bases and 4 bases, in that order; junction bases with no gene match: 5. This CDR3 has 14 amino acids. Per the germline V gene, CDR1 is SGDLS and CDR2 is YYNGEE. CDR3 DNA: TGTGCCAGCACCGGGACAGGGTTGTACAATGAGCAGTTCTTC. Its protein product is CASTGTGLYNEQFF.

This clone was counted a single time. The chain has TRBV19 and TRBJ2-7; D unresolved. The V gene's germline CDR1 is LNHDA and CDR2 SQIVND (reference sequence). The CDR3 runs 13 residues. Trimming took 8 bases from V and 2 from J, leaving 13 bases between them. The CDR3: CASRSPAAYEQYF. CDR3 DNA sequence: TGTGCCAGTCGTTCTCCCGCTGCCTACGAGCAGTACTTC.

The rearrangement joins TRBV5-4 to TRBJ2-5; 12 bases agree with TRBD1. The CDR3 has 17 amino acids. The germline V gene has CDR1 SGHNT and CDR2 YYREEE (reference sequence). The V and J ends lost 3 bases and 5 bases, in that order; junction bases with no gene match: 11. The CDR3: CASSSGTGGTLRETQYF. DNA for the CDR3: TGTGCCAGCAGCTCGGGGACAGGGGGCACTTTACGGGAGACCCAGTACTTC.

This clone has only one observation. The genes are TRBV28 and TRBJ1-5; D may be TRBD1 (5 bases). Germline V gene lookup returns CDR1 MDHEN and CDR2 SYDVKM. The V end lost 5 bases, the J end lost 5 bases, and 10 bases lay between the germline ends. This CDR3 spans 13 amino acids. The CDR3 loop reads CASSPGGDQPQHF. CDR3 DNA: TGTGCCAGCAGTCCCGGGGGTGATCAGCCCCAGCATTTT.

The chain is built from TRBV19 and TRBJ2-7; D is perhaps TRBD1 or TRBD2 (7 bases each). The CDR3 length is 14 residues. V was shortened by 7 bases and J by 7 bases, with 20 bases between the two germline ends. CDR1 is LNHDA and CDR2 is SQIVND in the germline V gene (reference sequence). The CDR3, as DNA: TGTGCCAGTACCCAGCGGGGCAGGGGGGGTGAGCAGTACTTC. It is translated as CASTQRGRGGEQYF.